This T cell receptor (beta chain) was obtained from a study of OX40 agonist ivuxolimab in advanced cancers. Looking at the study overall: The patients got ivuxolimab, which is an agonistic anti-OX40 (CD134) antibody.

Individuals having autoimmune disease history or systemic immunosuppression were not enrolled. Assay: immunoSEQ multiplex PCR; the TCRdb copy retains only in-frame clones and omits some. Of more than 65,000 clones in the sample, approximately 90% were seen once. Whole-study findings and limits: Also showing low normalized T-cell clonal expansion were some of the nonresponders. In the expanded peripheral T cells, antigen specificity was never determined.

Concerning this clone itself: As yet, its antigen is unknown.

The length of the CDR3 is 14 residues. V shed 4 bases and J 7 bases; nucleotides not matched to a gene: 10. CDR1 is SGHKS, CDR2 YYEKEE, per germline (reference sequence). The chain is built from TRBV5-5 and TRBJ1-2; 7 bases fit TRBD1. The specimen comprised CD4+ or CD8+ T cells sorted from blood, sampled in a trial of the OX40 agonist ivuxolimab. The TCR was taken from an adult with an advanced solid tumor such as melanoma, head and neck, liver or kidney cancer. CDR3 sequence reads: CASSPLGQTLGYTF. The CDR3 bases are TGTGCCAGCAGCCCGCTGGGACAGACCCTTGGCTACACCTTC.